Shown below are 19 T cell receptor beta chains from a single sample sequenced in a study of T-cell reconstitution after alpha-beta-depleted transplantation in children. Preparation of the TCRbeta library involved a method that used unique molecular identifiers. One entry per CDR3 protein results from TCRdb running MiXCR on the PCR reads. In the table there are a few hundred thousand distinct CDR3 sequences, under 13% of which are singletons. Source: PBMCs from the stem cell graft donor, taken from the stem cell graft. The receptors originated from a human donor who donated a stem cell graft to a child with acute myeloid leukemia.

This clonotype has a handful of counts. This chain joins TRBV15 and TRBJ2-1; 15 nucleotides line up with TRBD2. The germline V gene encodes CDR1 LNHNV and CDR2 YYDKDF (reference sequence). The CDR3 has 17 residues. J gave up 8 bases and V 8 bases, and 13 bases lay outside the gene matches. The CDR3 nucleotides are TGTGCCACCGGCCAAGGGCGGACTAGCGGGAGGGTCTATGAGCAGTTCTTC. This gives the protein CATGQGRTSGRVYEQFF.

In its sample, this clonotype was seen a few times. The chain employs TRBV5-6 and TRBJ1-2; tentative D call: TRBD1 (5 bases). Germline loops: CDR1 SGHDT, CDR2 YYEEEE. CDR3 length: 16 residues. The V end lost 4 bases, the J end lost 4 bases, and 20 bases lay between the germline ends. The DNA of the CDR3 is TGTGCCAGCAGCCTTAGGACCGGGCATCAGGGCTATGGCTACACCTTC. Translated: CASSLRTGHQGYGYTF.

The rearrangement uses TRBV12-3 or TRBV12-4 and TRBJ1-2, with D tentatively TRBD1 (6 bases). V dropped 6 bases and J dropped 7 bases, with 27 bases sitting between them. The length of the CDR3 is 17 residues. Here the CDR3 reads CASRPQQPDRTNLGYTF. In DNA, the CDR3 is TGTGCCAGCAGACCTCAACAACCCGACAGGACTAATCTTGGCTACACCTTC.

This clonotype was seen ten or more times. The rearrangement uses TRBV29-1 and TRBJ2-1; D remains unclear. Trimming removed 0 bases from V and 12 bases from J, with 12 bases in between. The CDR3 length is 12 residues. Germline V gives CDR1 SQVTM, CDR2 ANQGSEA. This chain's CDR3 is CSVEDRALRQFF. CDR3 sequence (DNA): TGCAGCGTTGAAGATCGTGCATTGCGGCAGTTCTTC.

The CDR3 coding sequence is TGCAGTGTTGGCCAGACCGGGGAGCTGTTTTTT. This translates into CSVGQTGELFF. The chain recombines TRBV20-1 with TRBJ2-2; D remains ambiguous. This CDR3 has 11 amino acids. The V gene's germline CDR1 is DFQATT and CDR2 SNEGSKA (reference sequence). The V end was cut by 7 bases, the J end by 5 bases, with 8 bases between.

This clonotype has just a few counts. No DNA is shown, since the ends of the CDR3 on it are uncertain; the CDR3 is the one TCRdb lists. The CDR3 sequence is CASSLVGQGSGFF. This chain uses TRBV5-1 with TRBJ2-1; the listed D gene, TRBD1, was not tested against the DNA. The CDR3 has 13 residues if both end residues are counted. CDR1 and CDR2 from the germline V gene are SGHRS and YFSETQ.

This clonotype was counted only a few times. This chain joins TRBV12-3 or TRBV12-4 and TRBJ2-6; possible D gene TRBD1, 6 bases. This CDR3 has 16 amino acids. V lost 4 bases and J lost 0, with 10 bases in between. CDR3 sequence (DNA): TGTGCCAGCAGTTCACAGGGTCCCTCTGGGGCCAACGTCCTGACTTTC. It encodes CASSSQGPSGANVLTF.

This clonotype was seen ten or more times. The chain carries TRBV20-1 and TRBJ2-3; 10 bases fit TRBD2. J was trimmed by 4 bases and V by 6 bases; bases with no gene match: 13. Germline loops: CDR1 DFQATT, CDR2 SNEGSKA (reference sequence). The length of the CDR3 is 16 residues. CDR3 in amino acids: CSAQRGSGGIADTQYF. The CDR3 nucleotides are TGCAGTGCGCAACGAGGTAGCGGGGGGATTGCAGATACGCAGTATTTT.

This clonotype was counted ten times or more. V gene TRBV20-1 combines with J gene TRBJ1-5; 9 bases are shared with TRBD1. The V gene end was trimmed by 3 bases and the J gene end by 6 bases; junction bases not matched to a gene: 12. In germline, CDR1 is DFQATT, CDR2 SNEGSKA (reference sequence). The CDR3 is made up of 16 amino acids. The CDR3 DNA follows: TGCAGTGCTAGCCCCGGGACAGGGAGTACGGGTCAGCCCCAGCATTTT. Its translation: CSASPGTGSTGQPQHF.

The sample holds many counts of this clonotype. The CDR3 here is CASSATGTIFTGELFF. CDR3 DNA sequence: TGTGCCAGCAGCGCCACCGGGACTATTTTCACCGGGGAGCTGTTTTTT. The chain uses TRBV9 and TRBJ2-2; 7 bases are shared with TRBD2. Losses at the gene ends were 3 bases for V and 4 bases for J; bases not matched to a gene: 9. This CDR3 is 16 amino acids long. CDR1 and CDR2 from the germline V gene are SGDLS and YYNGEE.

V gene TRBV11-2 combines with J gene TRBJ1-6; 8 bases agree with TRBD1. V lost 1 base, J lost 4 bases, and 9 bases stayed unmatched. This CDR3 is 18 amino acids long. In germline, CDR1 is SGHAT, CDR2 FQNNGV. This CDR3 reads CASSLVGGRGRYNSPLHF. CDR3 in DNA: TGTGCCAGCAGCTTAGTGGGAGGCAGGGGGCGTTATAATTCACCCCTCCACTTT.

This clonotype was seen a few times. The chain uses TRBV10-3 and TRBJ2-3; TRBD1 matches at 11 bases. Germline trimming cut 3 bases from V and 0 bases from J; bases unmatched to any gene: 17. Per germline, CDR1 ENHRY and CDR2 SYGVKD. This CDR3 has 21 amino acids. The CDR3 here is CAISDSNRDRGFTPSTDTQYF. The CDR3 nucleotides read TGTGCCATCAGTGATTCCAACCGGGACAGGGGGTTCACCCCTAGCACAGATACGCAGTATTTT.

The chain is built from TRBV5-1 and TRBJ2-5, with D unclear. Germline CDR1 SGHRS, CDR2 YFSETQ. The CDR3 has 15 amino acids. V gave up 6 bases and J gave up 4 bases, with 19 bases separating them. Here the CDR3 reads CASTSSPGSGETQYF. The CDR3, as DNA: TGCGCCAGCACCTCGTCCCCGGGTTCGGGAGAGACCCAGTACTTC.

V gene TRBV7-9 combines with J gene TRBJ1-5, with D possibly being TRBD1 (5 bases). The CDR3 covers 15 residues. The V gene's germline CDR1 is SEHNR and CDR2 FQNEAQ (reference sequence). V lost 5 bases to trimming and J lost 2 bases, with 13 bases between them. CDR3 region: CASSPQEMGNQPQHF. In DNA, the CDR3 is TGTGCCAGCAGCCCACAGGAGATGGGCAATCAGCCCCAGCATTTT.

Details on this clonotype: Sequence at one end of the junction differs from germline and may be a read error. The V and J genes are TRBV6-1 and TRBJ2-2; D is perhaps TRBD1 (6 bases). This CDR3 contains 13 residues. The germline gives CDR1 MNHNS, CDR2 SASEGT. CDR3 sequence reads: CAGSGEGVGELFF. CDR3 coding DNA: TGTGCCGGCAGTGGAGAGGGGGTCGGGGAGCTGTTTTTT.

This clonotype was observed a few times. The chain couples TRBV7-2 to TRBJ1-2; TRBD1 matches at 7 bases. Germline loops: CDR1 SGHTA, CDR2 FQGNSA. The CDR3 extends over 14 amino acids. With V trimmed by 3 bases and J by 3 bases, 4 bases remained unmatched. CDR3 region: CASSLATGDYGYTF. In nucleotides, the CDR3 is TGTGCCAGCAGCTTGGCCACAGGGGACTATGGCTACACCTTC.

This clonotype showed up many times. CDR3 bases: TGTGCCAGCAGCTTGCGTGAGGGGGATACGCAGTATTTT. Protein: CASSLREGDTQYF. The genes are TRBV7-8 and TRBJ2-3, with D perhaps being TRBD1 or TRBD2 (5 bases each). V lost 3 bases and J 6 bases, leaving 10 bases between the germline ends. In germline, CDR1 is SGHVS, CDR2 FQNEAQ. The CDR3 has 13 residues.

The gene calls are TRBV2 and TRBJ2-1; either TRBD1 or TRBD2 may fit D (6 bases each). V was cut by 4 bases and J by 5 bases, with 12 bases left in between. The CDR3 totals 14 residues. The germline CDR1 and CDR2 sequences are SNHLY and FYNNEI. In DNA, the CDR3 is TGTGCCAGCAGTGGGGGGGCGGGGCACAATGAGCAGTTCTTC. Residues: CASSGGAGHNEQFF.

This chain connects TRBV2 to TRBJ2-5, with TRBD2 matching 8 bases. CDR1 and CDR2 (germline): SNHLY, FYNNEI. The ends lost 6 bases at V and 1 base at J; junction bases unmatched: 13. The CDR3 is 17 amino acids. The CDR3 coding sequence is TGTGCCAGCAGGTTAACTCTCCCCGGGGGGGCCCAAGAGACCCAGTACTTC. The encoded protein is CASRLTLPGGAQETQYF. Filled out from reference TRBV2 and TRBJ2-5, the complete variable domain reads EPEVTQTPSHQVTQMGQEVILRCVPISNHLYFYWYRQILGQKVEFLVSFYNNEISEKSEIFDDQFSVERPDGSNFTLKIRSTKLEDSAMYFCASRLTLPGGAQETQYFGPGTRLLVL.